This T cell receptor beta chain was retrieved from a study of spatial heterogeneity in lung cancer. Study information: Raw reads contained each unique TCR and UMI combination more than ten times on average.

This clonotype rates as medium-sized. Antigen specificity is unknown. Being off target in a library aimed at alpha chains, this beta chain has a size of little meaning. TCRdb used MiXCR to reprocess the 5' RACE reads, holding one entry per CDR3 protein. Of under 20,000 distinct CDR3 sequences listed, roughly 6% are singletons. Sample time point: sample taken at primary tumor resection. Unsorted whole RNA of tumor, nontumor lung or frozen PBMC was sequenced. CDR3 length: 13 residues. The junction had 9 bases not matched to a gene; V was cut back by 7 bases and J by 4 bases. Germline V gives CDR1 SQVTM, CDR2 ANQGSEA. Study conclusions and caveats: Tumoral mutation counts were tracked by counts of expanded intratumoral alpha and beta TCRs.

The input for sequencing was lung tumor tissue, taken at surgery. This chain links TRBV29-1 with TRBJ2-5; 7 positions match TRBD1. This clonotype was sampled from a male donor with early-stage non-small cell lung cancer. CDR3 residues: CSADGQVGETQYF. The CDR3 DNA reads as TGCAGCGCCGACGGACAGGTCGGAGAGACCCAGTACTTC.